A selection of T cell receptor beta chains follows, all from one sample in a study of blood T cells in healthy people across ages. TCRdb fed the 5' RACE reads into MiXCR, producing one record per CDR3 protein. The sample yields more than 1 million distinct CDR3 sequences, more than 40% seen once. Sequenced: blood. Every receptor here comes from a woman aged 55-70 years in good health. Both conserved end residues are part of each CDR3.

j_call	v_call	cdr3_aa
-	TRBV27	CASSPGALSYNEQYF
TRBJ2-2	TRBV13	CASRRTINRGANTGELFF
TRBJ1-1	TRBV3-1	CASSDTGTEAFF
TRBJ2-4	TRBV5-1	CASSPSGTKNIQYF
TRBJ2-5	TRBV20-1	CSAAGPQETQYF
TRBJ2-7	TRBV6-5	CASSALRGYEQYF
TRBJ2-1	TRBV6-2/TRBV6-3	CASSSVRLAGYNEQFF
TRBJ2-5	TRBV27	CASSLAPGLAETQYF
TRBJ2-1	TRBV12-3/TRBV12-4	CASSFRSGGAYNEQFF
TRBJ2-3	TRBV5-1	CASSLVPGVDTQYF
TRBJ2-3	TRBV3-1	CASSPLRETDTQYF
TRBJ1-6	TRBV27	CASSLSSSSYNSPLHF
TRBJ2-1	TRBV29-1	CSVPGGMGGDEQFF
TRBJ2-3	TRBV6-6	CASRDAGGRLDAQYF
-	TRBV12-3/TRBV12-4	CASSLLGAYNEQYF
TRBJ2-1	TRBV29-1	CSAARPTSRVYNEQFF
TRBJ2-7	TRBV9	CASGRTSGGGSEQYF
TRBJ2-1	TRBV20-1	CSASRGGTRYNEQFF
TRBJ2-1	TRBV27	CASSPGPRGEQFF
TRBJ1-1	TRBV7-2	CASSHRGQVTEAFF
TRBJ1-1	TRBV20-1	CSATRKRTGYGYTEAFF
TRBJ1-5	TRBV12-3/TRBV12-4	CASSHTGYNQPQHF
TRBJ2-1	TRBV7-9	CASSRSGRMFEQFF
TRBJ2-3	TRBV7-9	CATRGAGSTDTQYF
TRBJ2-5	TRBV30	CAWSVIGETQYF
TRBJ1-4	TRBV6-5	CASGTGVATNEKLFF
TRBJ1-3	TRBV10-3	CAISPSFGEVSSGNTIYF
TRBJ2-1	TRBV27	CASSFRDTYNEQFF
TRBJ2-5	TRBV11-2	CASSLKDQYF
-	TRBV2	CAGIGIDYEQYF
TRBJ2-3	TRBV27	CASSLAAGLSTDTQYF
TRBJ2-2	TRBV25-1	CASSLAGGPGELFF
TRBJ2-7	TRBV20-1	CSARFRAEQYF
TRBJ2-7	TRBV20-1	CSAPDSGYYEQYF
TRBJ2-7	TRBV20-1	CSAFGLAGGRANEQYF
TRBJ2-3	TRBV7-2	CASSFQTGRSDTQYF
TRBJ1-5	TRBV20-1	CSVMATVNSNQPQHF
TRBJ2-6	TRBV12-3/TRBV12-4	CASRNSFRQGRSGANVLTF
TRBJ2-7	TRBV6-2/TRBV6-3	CASSYTVRTEQYF
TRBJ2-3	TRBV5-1	CASSLSVGTDTQYF
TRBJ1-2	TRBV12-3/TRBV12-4	CASSLTPIWNGYTF
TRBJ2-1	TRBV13	CASSLTVGSSYNEQFF
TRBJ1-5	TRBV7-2	CASSTWVNQPQHF
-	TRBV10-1	CAGSENRLTGTQYF
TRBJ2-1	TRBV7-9	CASSLASPLGEQFF
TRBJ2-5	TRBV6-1	CASSEAGLVAPYF
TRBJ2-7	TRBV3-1	CASSQDPRERGTYEQYF
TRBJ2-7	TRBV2	CASRGAPPEQYF
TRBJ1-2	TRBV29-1	CSAQGTRGYTF
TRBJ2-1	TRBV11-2	CASSPSETEQFF
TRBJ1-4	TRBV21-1	CASSKLPGPVWEKLFF
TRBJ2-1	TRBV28	CASSEQGSEQFF
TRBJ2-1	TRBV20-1	CSARFQRADRYNEQFF
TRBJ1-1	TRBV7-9	CASRVAGVTNTEAFF
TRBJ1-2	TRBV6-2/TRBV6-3	CASSYSEISGYTF
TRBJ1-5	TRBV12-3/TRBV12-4	CASSGSGDNQPQHF
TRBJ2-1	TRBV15	CATGRGASGNDEQFF
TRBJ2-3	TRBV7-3	CASSFFAGGSTDTQYF
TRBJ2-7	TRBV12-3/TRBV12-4	CASSPPGGNSYEQYF
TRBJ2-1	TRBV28	CASSPSGLAGNEQFF